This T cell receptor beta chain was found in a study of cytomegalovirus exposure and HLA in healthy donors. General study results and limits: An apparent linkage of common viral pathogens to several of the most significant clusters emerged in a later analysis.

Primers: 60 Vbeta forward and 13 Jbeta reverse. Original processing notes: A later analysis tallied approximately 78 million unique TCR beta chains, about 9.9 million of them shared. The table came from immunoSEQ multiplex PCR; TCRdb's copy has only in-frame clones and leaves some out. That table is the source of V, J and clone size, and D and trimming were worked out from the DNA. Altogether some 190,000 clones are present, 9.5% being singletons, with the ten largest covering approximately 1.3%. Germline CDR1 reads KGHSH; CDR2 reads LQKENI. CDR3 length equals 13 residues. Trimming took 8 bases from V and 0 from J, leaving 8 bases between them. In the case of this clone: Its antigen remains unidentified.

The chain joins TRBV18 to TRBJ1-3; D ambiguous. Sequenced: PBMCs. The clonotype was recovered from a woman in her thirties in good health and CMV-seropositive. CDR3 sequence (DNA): TGTGCCAGCCTATGGTCCTCTGGAAACACCATATATTTT. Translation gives CASLWSSGNTIYF.